These 24 T cell receptor beta chains originate from one sample sequenced in a study of CDR3 diversity in severe acne. TCRdb recomputed calls from the PCR reads with MiXCR, one row per CDR3 protein. Of roughly 81,000 distinct CDR3 sequences in the sample, 45% to 55% were seen once. Sequencing used blood. These receptors were obtained from a male donor in good health, serving as a control.

This clonotype was found a few times. The rearrangement joins TRBV15 to TRBJ2-2; D remains unclear. V was trimmed by 6 bases and J by 1 base, leaving 9 bases between them. Germline V CDR1 and CDR2: LNHNV, YYDKDF (reference sequence). The CDR3 loop spans 14 amino acids. The CDR3 sequence is CATSVSMNTGELFF. Written as DNA, the CDR3 is TGTGCCACCAGTGTTTCTATGAACACCGGGGAGCTGTTTTTT.

The chain links TRBV7-3 to TRBJ1-6; weak D call: TRBD1 (6 bases). CDR1 and CDR2 (germline): SGHTA, FQGTGA. The V and J ends lost 8 bases and 7 bases respectively, with 9 bases between them. The CDR3 totals 12 residues. The CDR3 here is CASGQLNSPLHF. As DNA, the CDR3 is TGTGCCAGCGGACAGCTAAATTCACCCCTCCACTTT.

The CDR3 here is CASSLVTGTINYEQYF. The CDR3 DNA sequence: TGTGCCAGCAGCTTAGTAACCGGGACTATAAACTACGAGCAGTACTTC. This chain connects TRBV7-8 to TRBJ2-7, with 7 positions matching TRBD2. The germline V gene has CDR1 SGHVS and CDR2 FQNEAQ. The CDR3 is made up of 16 amino acids. V lost 1 base to trimming and J lost 3 bases; unmatched junction nucleotides: 9.

The CDR3, as DNA: TGCGCCAGCAGCTTGGGGCCGAGTAATCTCTCTGGAAACACCATATATTTT. Encoded protein: CASSLGPSNLSGNTIYF. This chain links TRBV5-1 with TRBJ1-3; D is undetermined. The length of the CDR3 is 17 residues. Germline assignment: CDR1 SGHRS and CDR2 YFSETQ. Trimming pared 0 bases from V and 0 bases from J, leaving 13 bases between. Drawing the rest from reference TRBV5-1 and TRBJ1-3, the complete variable domain is KAGVTQTPRYLIKTRGQQVTLSCSPISGHRSVSWYQQTPGQGLQFLFEYFSETQRNKGNFPGRFSGRQFSNSRSEMNVSTLELGDSALYLCASSLGPSNLSGNTIYFGEGSWLTVV.

There are a few counts of this clonotype. CDR3 in amino acids: CASSTLLGGTGTDTQYF. CDR3 nucleotide sequence: TGTGCCAGCAGTACGCTCCTAGGGGGCACCGGCACAGATACGCAGTATTTT. The chain carries TRBV25-1 and TRBJ2-3; 7 bases align to TRBD1. J was trimmed by 1 base and V by 5 bases; bases with no gene match: 12. CDR3 length: 17 residues. Germline V CDR1 and CDR2: MGHDK, SYGVNS.

This clonotype has a count of ten or more. V and J are TRBV29-1 and TRBJ1-1; 9 bases match TRBD1. The germline CDR1 and CDR2 sequences are SQVTM and ANQGSEA. The CDR3 loop spans 18 amino acids. Unmatched junction bases numbered 17, after V lost 3 bases and J lost 3 bases. The CDR3 sequence is CSVDLLSGTGTIHTEAFF. The CDR3 DNA is TGCAGCGTTGATCTCCTATCCGGGACAGGGACAATCCACACTGAAGCTTTCTTT.

As concerns this clonotype: One end of the junction varies from germline; a read error may be responsible. V gene TRBV24-1 combines with J gene TRBJ2-7, with a possible D match to TRBD2 (6 bases). This CDR3 has 15 residues. CDR1 and CDR2 from the germline V gene are KGHDR and SFDVKD. CDR3 loop: CASSSPGTAIYEQYF. CDR3 sequence (DNA): TGTGCCAGCAGTTCACCCGGGACTGCTATCTACGAGCAGTACTTC.

The V gene is TRBV24-1, the J gene TRBJ1-5, with D maybe TRBD1 (6 bases). Germline loops: CDR1 KGHDR, CDR2 SFDVKD. Trimming stripped 11 bases from V and 7 bases from J, with 20 bases between. CDR3 size: 14 residues. The CDR3 region has the DNA TGTGCCAGCTCGGGGGGGGGGCTTGAGCAGCCCCAGCATTTT. This codes for CASSGGGLEQPQHF.

This clonotype is a singleton in its sample. The V call is TRBV12-3 or TRBV12-4, the J call TRBJ1-2; unclear D gene. V lost 2 bases and J 5 bases, leaving 9 bases between the germline ends. The CDR3 extends over 13 amino acids. CDR3 loop: CASSLRGGYGYTF. CDR3 bases: TGTGCCAGCAGTTTACGGGGAGGGTATGGCTACACCTTC.

This chain links TRBV4-2 with TRBJ2-1; TRBD2 might be the D (6 bases). Trimming stripped 2 bases from V and 3 bases from J, with 17 bases between. CDR1 and CDR2 from the germline V gene are LGHNA and YNFKEQ. CDR3 length: 17 amino acids. The DNA of the CDR3 is TGTGCCAGCAGCCAATCGGGCGGGACTCAGAGCTACAATGAGCAGTTCTTC. Its translation: CASSQSGGTQSYNEQFF.

This clonotype was counted at least ten times. The chain recombines TRBV2 with TRBJ2-2, with no clear D. Germline loops: CDR1 SNHLY, CDR2 FYNNEI. This CDR3 has 13 residues. V dropped 4 bases and J dropped 3 bases, with 6 bases sitting between them. The CDR3 here is CASSVQDTGELFF. As DNA, the CDR3 is TGTGCCAGCAGTGTTCAGGACACCGGGGAGCTGTTTTTT.

The chain has TRBV6-1 and TRBJ2-7; D remains ambiguous. V was cut by 4 bases and J by 5 bases, with 12 bases left in between. This CDR3 has 13 residues. Germline V gene sequence: CDR1 MNHNS, CDR2 SASEGT. This chain's CDR3 is CASSGGAGHEQYF. The DNA for the CDR3 is TGTGCCAGCAGTGGAGGAGCTGGGCACGAGCAGTACTTC.

The V and J genes are TRBV19 and TRBJ1-1, with D maybe TRBD1 (6 bases). Looked up from germline, CDR1 is LNHDA and CDR2 is SQIVND (reference sequence). V was trimmed by 4 bases and J by 4 bases, leaving 13 bases between them. The length of the CDR3 is 14 residues. The CDR3: CASSTIQGGTEAFF. The CDR3, as DNA: TGTGCCAGTAGTACCATCCAAGGGGGCACTGAAGCTTTCTTT. The full variable domain, rest sourced from reference TRBV19 and TRBJ1-1, is DGGITQSPKYLFRKEGQNVTLSCEQNLNHDAMYWYRQDPGQGLRLIYYSQIVNDFQKGDIAEGYSVSREKKESFPLTVTSAQKNPTAFYLCASSTIQGGTEAFFGQGTRLTVV.

The chain combines TRBV10-1 with TRBJ2-7; 9 bases line up with TRBD2. CDR1 WNHNN and CDR2 SYGVQD come from the germline V gene (reference sequence). J lost 5 bases, V lost 9 bases, and 11 bases had no gene match. The CDR3 is made up of 14 amino acids. The CDR3 spells CASAGLAGLDEQYF. The DNA for the CDR3 is TGCGCCAGTGCGGGGCTAGCGGGACTGGACGAGCAGTACTTC.

This clonotype appeared a few times. This may arise from a read error, as a much more abundant clone is one base away. The CDR3 sequence: CASSVVRLGTGANVLTF. The CDR3 nucleotides are TGTGCCAGCAGCGTAGTGCGGTTGGGGACTGGGGCCAACGTCCTGACTTTC. This chain connects TRBV7-9 to TRBJ2-6; D ambiguous. V lost 5 bases and J lost 2, with 16 bases in between. Germline V gene sequence: CDR1 SEHNR, CDR2 FQNEAQ (reference sequence). The CDR3 length is 17 residues. The full variable domain, its missing parts supplied by reference TRBV7-9 and TRBJ2-6, is DTGVSQNPRHKITKRGQNVTFRCDPISEHNRLYWYRQTLGQGPEFLTYFQNEAQLEKSRLLSDRFSAERPKGSFSTLEIQRTEQGDSAMYLCASSVVRLGTGANVLTFGAGSRLTVL.

This chain uses TRBV19 with TRBJ2-5, with 8 bases fitting TRBD2. CDR1 and CDR2 from the germline V gene are LNHDA and SQIVND (reference sequence). This CDR3 contains 13 residues. The CDR3 protein is CARAVGGGETQYF. Written as DNA, the CDR3 is TGTGCTAGGGCGGTCGGGGGGGGAGAGACCCAGTACTTC.

Regarding this clonotype: It is likely a read error, because the conserved phenylalanine at the end of the CDR3 is missing. No DNA is shown, since the ends of the CDR3 on it are uncertain; the CDR3 is the one TCRdb lists. The chain employs TRBV20-1 and TRBJ2-1; the table's D call of TRBD2 was not tested on the DNA. The CDR3 sequence runs 13 residues, both termini included. Germline lookup yields CDR1 DFQATT and CDR2 SNEGSKA (reference sequence). The CDR3 region is CSASGGGSYTFGS.

This clonotype was found a few times. The chain combines TRBV9 with TRBJ2-2, with TRBD1 matching over 8 bases. J was trimmed by 1 base and V by 2 bases; bases with no gene match: 7. Germline V gives CDR1 SGDLS, CDR2 YYNGEE. The CDR3 sequence is 17 residues long. The CDR3 sequence: CASSVVPTGENTGELFF. Written as DNA, the CDR3 is TGTGCCAGCAGCGTTGTTCCGACAGGGGAGAACACCGGGGAGCTGTTTTTT.

This chain links TRBV7-6 with TRBJ2-7; TRBD2 might be the D (7 bases). The closer fit of TRBJ2-1 to the DNA end suggests the J call may be wrong. This CDR3 spans 14 amino acids. Germline V gene data show CDR1 as SGHVS and CDR2 as FNYEAQ. CDR3 nucleotides: TGTGCCAGCAGCTTAAGGGGAGGGGGGGATGAGCAGTTCTTC. This gives the protein CASSLRGGGDEQFF.

This clonotype has ten or more counts. The chain is built from TRBV12-3 or TRBV12-4 and TRBJ2-7; TRBD2 might be the D (5 bases). With 2 bases removed from V and 2 bases from J, the gap between germline ends came to 25 bases. The CDR3 contains 19 residues. CDR3: CASSLRLRTGRERAYEQYF. The CDR3 DNA is TGTGCCAGCAGTTTAAGGCTCCGGACGGGCCGGGAAAGGGCCTACGAGCAGTACTTC.

As concerns this clonotype: A much larger clone differs by one base, so this may be a read error. It is likely a read error, because the conserved phenylalanine at the end of the CDR3 is missing. The rearrangement links TRBV18 to TRBJ2-7; D possibly corresponds to TRBD1 (6 bases). Germline V gene lookup returns CDR1 KGHSH and CDR2 LQKENI. This CDR3 has 14 amino acids. The V and J ends lost 3 bases and 2 bases respectively, with 11 bases between them. CDR3 residues: CASSPWTEAYEQYS. CDR3 sequence (DNA): TGTGCCAGCTCACCCTGGACAGAAGCCTACGAGCAGTACTCC.

The rearrangement uses TRBV2 and TRBJ2-5, with D hard to call. Trimming took off 3 bases at V and 1 base at J, with 3 bases between the two ends. The CDR3 totals 12 residues. Germline CDR1 and CDR2: SNHLY and FYNNEI. The CDR3 loop is CASSDTQETQYF. The CDR3, as DNA: TGTGCCAGCAGTGACACCCAAGAGACCCAGTACTTC. The whole variable domain, filled in from reference TRBV2 and TRBJ2-5, reads EPEVTQTPSHQVTQMGQEVILRCVPISNHLYFYWYRQILGQKVEFLVSFYNNEISEKSEIFDDQFSVERPDGSNFTLKIRSTKLEDSAMYFCASSDTQETQYFGPGTRLLVL.

J is TRBJ2-2 and V is TRBV19; D perhaps matches TRBD2 (6 bases). Deletions cut 5 bases from V and 0 bases from J, with 10 bases between. Germline V CDR1 and CDR2: LNHDA, SQIVND (reference sequence). The CDR3 covers 15 residues. CDR3 protein: CASSPGSANTGELFF. The CDR3 DNA follows: TGTGCCAGTAGTCCCGGGAGTGCGAACACCGGGGAGCTGTTTTTT. Variable domain in full (rest from reference TRBV19 and TRBJ2-2): DGGITQSPKYLFRKEGQNVTLSCEQNLNHDAMYWYRQDPGQGLRLIYYSQIVNDFQKGDIAEGYSVSREKKESFPLTVTSAQKNPTAFYLCASSPGSANTGELFFGEGSRLTVL.

The rearrangement joins TRBV10-3 to TRBJ1-5, with D perhaps TRBD1 (6 bases). Germline V lookup: CDR1 ENHRY, CDR2 SYGVKD. The CDR3 has 16 amino acids. Trimming removed 10 bases at V and 1 base at J, with 20 bases between. CDR3 nucleotide sequence: TGTGCCAGCAGCCGAGAAGGGGGGGCGAGCAATCAGCCCCAGCATTTT. Amino acids: CASSREGGASNQPQHF.